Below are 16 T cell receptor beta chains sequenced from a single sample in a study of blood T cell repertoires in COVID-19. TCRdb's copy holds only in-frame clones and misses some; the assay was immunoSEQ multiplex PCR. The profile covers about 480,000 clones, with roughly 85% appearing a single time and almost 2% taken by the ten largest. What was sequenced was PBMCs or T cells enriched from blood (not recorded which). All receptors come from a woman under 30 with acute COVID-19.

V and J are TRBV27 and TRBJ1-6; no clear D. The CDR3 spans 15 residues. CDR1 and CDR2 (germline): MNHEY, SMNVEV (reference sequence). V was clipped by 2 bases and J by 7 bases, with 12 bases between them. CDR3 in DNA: TGTGCCAGCAGTTTAAGGGTTGCGGGAAATTCACCCCTCCACTTT. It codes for CASSLRVAGNSPLHF.

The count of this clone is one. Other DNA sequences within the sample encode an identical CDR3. In DNA form, the CDR3 reads TGCGCCAGCAGCTTAGCGGGGAGCTCCTACAATGAGCAGTTCTTC. It encodes CASSLAGSSYNEQFF. This sequence joins TRBV5-1 and TRBJ2-1; the match to TRBD2 covers 7 bases. Germline CDR1 is SGHRS and CDR2 is YFSETQ. The CDR3 runs to 15 residues. Trimming cost V 2 bases and J 0 bases; bases outside gene matches: 2. Full variable domain (outside the CDR3, taken from reference TRBV5-1 and TRBJ2-1): KAGVTQTPRYLIKTRGQQVTLSCSPISGHRSVSWYQQTPGQGLQFLFEYFSETQRNKGNFPGRFSGRQFSNSRSEMNVSTLELGDSALYLCASSLAGSSYNEQFFGPGTRLTVL.

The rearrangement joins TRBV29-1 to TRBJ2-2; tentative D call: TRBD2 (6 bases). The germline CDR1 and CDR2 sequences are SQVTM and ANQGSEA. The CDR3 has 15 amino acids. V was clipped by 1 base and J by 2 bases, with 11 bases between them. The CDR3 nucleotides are TGCAGCGTTGAAGGGTTACTAGCCAACACCGGGGAGCTGTTTTTT. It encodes CSVEGLLANTGELFF.

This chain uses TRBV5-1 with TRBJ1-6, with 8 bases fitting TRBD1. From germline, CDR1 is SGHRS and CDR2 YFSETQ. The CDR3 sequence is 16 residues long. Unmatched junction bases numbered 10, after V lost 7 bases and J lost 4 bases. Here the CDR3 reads CASRTGKEGYNSPLHF. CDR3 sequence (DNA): TGCGCCAGCCGGACAGGGAAGGAGGGGTATAATTCACCCCTCCACTTT.

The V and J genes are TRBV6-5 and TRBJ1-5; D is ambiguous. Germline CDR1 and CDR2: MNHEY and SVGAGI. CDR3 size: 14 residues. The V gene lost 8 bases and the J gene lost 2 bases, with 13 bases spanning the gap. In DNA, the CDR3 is TGTGCCAGCGTCGAGGGATCTGGCAATCAGCCCCAGCATTTT. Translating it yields CASVEGSGNQPQHF.

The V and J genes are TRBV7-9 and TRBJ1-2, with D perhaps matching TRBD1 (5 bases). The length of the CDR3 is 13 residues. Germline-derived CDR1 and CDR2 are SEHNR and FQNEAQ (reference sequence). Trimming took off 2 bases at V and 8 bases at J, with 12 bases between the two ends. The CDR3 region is CASSLPQGLGYTF. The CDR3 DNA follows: TGTGCCAGCAGCTTACCTCAGGGTCTAGGCTACACCTTC.

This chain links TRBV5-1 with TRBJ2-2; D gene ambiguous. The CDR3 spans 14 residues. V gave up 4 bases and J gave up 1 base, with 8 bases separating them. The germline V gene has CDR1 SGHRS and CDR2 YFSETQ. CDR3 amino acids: CASSPQWNTGELFF. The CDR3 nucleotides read TGCGCCAGCAGCCCACAGTGGAACACCGGGGAGCTGTTTTTT.

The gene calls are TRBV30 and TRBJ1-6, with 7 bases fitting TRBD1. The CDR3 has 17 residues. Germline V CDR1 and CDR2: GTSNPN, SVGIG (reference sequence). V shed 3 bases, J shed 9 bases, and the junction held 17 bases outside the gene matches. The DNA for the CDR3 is TGTGCCTGGAGCCTCATCGGGACAGCGACAGAAGGTTCACCCCTCCACTTT. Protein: CAWSLIGTATEGSPLHF.

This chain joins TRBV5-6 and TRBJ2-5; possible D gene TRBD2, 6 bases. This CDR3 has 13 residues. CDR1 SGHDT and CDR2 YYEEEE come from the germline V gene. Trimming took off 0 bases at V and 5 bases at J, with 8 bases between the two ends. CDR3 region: CASSLGGGETQYF. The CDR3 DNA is TGTGCCAGCAGCTTGGGGGGAGGTGAGACCCAGTACTTC.

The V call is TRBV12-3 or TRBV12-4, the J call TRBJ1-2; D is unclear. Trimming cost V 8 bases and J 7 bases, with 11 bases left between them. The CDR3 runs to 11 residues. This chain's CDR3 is CASRDDFGYTF. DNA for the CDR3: TGTGCCAGCCGGGATGATTTTGGCTACACCTTC.

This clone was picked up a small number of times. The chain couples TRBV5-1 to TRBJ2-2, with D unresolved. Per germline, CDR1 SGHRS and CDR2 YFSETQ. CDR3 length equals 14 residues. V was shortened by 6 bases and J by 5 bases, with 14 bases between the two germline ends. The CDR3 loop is CASNELLETGELFF. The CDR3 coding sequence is TGCGCCAGCAATGAGCTGTTAGAAACCGGGGAGCTGTTTTTT.

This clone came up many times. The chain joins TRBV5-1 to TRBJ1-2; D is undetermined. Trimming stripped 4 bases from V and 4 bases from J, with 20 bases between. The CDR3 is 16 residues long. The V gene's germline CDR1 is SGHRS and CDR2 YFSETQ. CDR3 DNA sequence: TGCGCCAGCAGCCCTCTCGAGGGTCGTCTAGGCTATGGCTACACCTTC. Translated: CASSPLEGRLGYGYTF.

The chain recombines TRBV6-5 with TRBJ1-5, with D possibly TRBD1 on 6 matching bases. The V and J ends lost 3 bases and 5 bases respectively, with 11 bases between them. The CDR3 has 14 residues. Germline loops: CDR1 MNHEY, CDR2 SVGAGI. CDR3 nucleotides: TGTGCCAGCAGTTATCGGGCAGGGGATCAGCCCCAGCATTTT. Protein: CASSYRAGDQPQHF.

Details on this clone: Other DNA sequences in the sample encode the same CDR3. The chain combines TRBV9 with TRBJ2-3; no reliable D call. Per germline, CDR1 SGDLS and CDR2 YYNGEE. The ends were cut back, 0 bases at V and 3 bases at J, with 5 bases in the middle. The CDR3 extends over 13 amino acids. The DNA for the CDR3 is TGTGCCAGCAGCGTAGTCGGGACAGATACGCAGTATTTT. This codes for CASSVVGTDTQYF.

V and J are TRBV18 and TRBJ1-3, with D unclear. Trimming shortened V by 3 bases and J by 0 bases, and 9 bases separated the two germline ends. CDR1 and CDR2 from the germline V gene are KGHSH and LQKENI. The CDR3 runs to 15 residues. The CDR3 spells CASSPKGSSGNTIYF. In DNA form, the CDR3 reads TGTGCCAGCTCACCGAAAGGGAGCTCTGGAAACACCATATATTTT.

In DNA form, the CDR3 reads TGTGCCGTACAGGGAAGTAGCGACGAGCAGTACTTC. This encodes CAVQGSSDEQYF. J is TRBJ2-7 and V is TRBV30; D possibly corresponds to TRBD1 (6 bases). The CDR3 spans 12 residues. CDR1 and CDR2 (germline): GTSNPN, SVGIG (reference sequence). Between the trimmed V and J ends, which lost 8 bases and 5 bases, there was a span of 16 bases.